This entry lists 7 T cell receptor beta chains sequenced from one sample in a study of blood T cell repertoires in COVID-19. The repertoire was sequenced with immunoSEQ multiplex PCR; TCRdb's copy has only in-frame clones and lacks some. The sample comprises some 57,000 clones, about 87% of which are singletons, and more than 0.8% rests with the top ten. The sequenced material came from peripheral blood. The receptors stem from a man aged 65 to 85 with acute or convalescent COVID-19.

This clone was picked up one time. The chain carries TRBV5-5 and TRBJ2-6, with D perhaps matching TRBD2 (5 bases). From germline, CDR1 is SGHKS and CDR2 YYEKEE (reference sequence). This CDR3 region has 15 residues. V shed 4 bases and J shed 1 base, with 9 bases lying between them. The CDR3 spells CASSPRLSGANVLTF. The CDR3 nucleotides are TGTGCCAGCAGCCCGAGACTATCTGGGGCCAACGTCCTGACTTTC. Drawing the rest from reference TRBV5-5 and TRBJ2-6, the complete variable domain is DAGVTQSPTHLIKTRGQQVTLRCSPISGHKSVSWYQQVLGQGPQFIFQYYEKEERGRGNFPDRFSARQFPNYSSELNVNALLLGDSALYLCASSPRLSGANVLTFGAGSRLTVL.

This rearrangement joins TRBV27 to TRBJ1-5, with D possibly matching TRBD1 (6 bases). CDR1 and CDR2 from the germline V gene are MNHEY and SMNVEV (reference sequence). Trimming took 3 bases from V and 1 from J, leaving 25 bases between them. The CDR3 has 20 residues. CDR3 nucleotide sequence: TGTGCCAGCAGTTTGTACCTCCTCCCGGGGGGCGACAGGAGCAATCAGCCCCAGCATTTT. Amino acid sequence: CASSLYLLPGGDRSNQPQHF.

This clone was recorded only once. The chain links TRBV5-1 to TRBJ2-2; 7 bases line up with TRBD1. V shed 9 bases and J 5 bases; nucleotides not matched to a gene: 7. Looked up from germline, CDR1 is SGHRS and CDR2 is YFSETQ. The CDR3 contains 13 residues. This CDR3 is CAKQGTGTGELFF. The CDR3 nucleotides read TGCGCCAAACAGGGGACGGGAACCGGGGAGCTGTTTTTT.

The chain combines TRBV20-1 with TRBJ2-7; D call uncertain. CDR1 is DFQATT, CDR2 SNEGSKA, per germline (reference sequence). V was clipped by 3 bases and J by 7 bases, with 16 bases between them. The CDR3 is 13 residues long. The DNA of the CDR3 is TGCAGTGCTAGTAAGTCACCCTACGATGAGCAGTACTTC. This translates into CSASKSPYDEQYF.

This clone has only a few counts. The chain joins TRBV19 to TRBJ1-5, with 7 bases lining up with TRBD1. Germline V gene sequence: CDR1 LNHDA, CDR2 SQIVND (reference sequence). The CDR3 consists of 14 residues. The trim removed 10 bases at V and 3 bases at J, leaving 9 bases unmatched. CDR3 in amino acids: CATSRDSNNQPQHF. The DNA of the CDR3 is TGTGCCACCTCCCGGGACAGCAACAATCAGCCCCAGCATTTT.

A single count supports this clone. The chain couples TRBV24-1 to TRBJ2-3; possible D gene TRBD1, 6 bases. V lost 4 bases and J lost 0, with 13 bases in between. CDR3 size: 16 residues. CDR1 and CDR2 from the germline V gene are KGHDR and SFDVKD. CDR3 nucleotide sequence: TGTGCCACCAGTGAACACCGGACAGATAGCACAGATACGCAGTATTTT. Its protein is CATSEHRTDSTDTQYF.

The V gene is TRBV7-2, the J gene TRBJ2-4; 15 positions agree with TRBD2. This CDR3 contains 16 residues. Looked up from germline, CDR1 is SGHTA and CDR2 is FQGNSA. The ends lost 3 bases at V and 6 bases at J; junction bases unmatched: 3. CDR3 loop: CASSLGLAGGLNIQYF. CDR3 nucleotides: TGTGCCAGCAGCTTGGGACTAGCGGGGGGATTAAACATTCAGTACTTC. Based on the CDR3 plus reference TRBV7-2 and TRBJ2-4, the full variable domain is GAGVSQSPSNKVTEKGKDVELRCDPISGHTALYWYRQSLGQGLEFLIYFQGNSAPDKSGLPSDRFSAERTGGSVSTLTIQRTQQEDSAVYLCASSLGLAGGLNIQYFGAGTRLSVL.